The source of this T cell receptor (beta chain) is a study of cytomegalovirus exposure and HLA in healthy donors. Study-level information: HLA-typed donors were the source of about 85 million unique TCRs, which an early data release held. Caucasian-associated ancestry cluster membership applied to approximately 81% of several hundred genotyped donors. General study findings and limits: Among immune exposure information, only CMV serostatus was available.

Germline values: CDR1 LNHNV, CDR2 YYDKDF (reference sequence). J was trimmed by 5 bases and V by 5 bases; bases with no gene match: 13. This CDR3 contains 16 residues. These donors counted as nominally healthy when sampled, but unrecorded immune exposures were likely. In the case of this clone: Antigen unknown.

Researchers ran the PCR with 60 Vbeta and 13 Jbeta primers. Assay: immunoSEQ multiplex PCR; the TCRdb copy retains only in-frame clones and omits some. Of about 240,000 clones in the sample, about 85% were seen once. The chain employs TRBV15 and TRBJ2-5; 8 bases match TRBD2. The sequenced sample consisted of PBMCs. This clonotype was obtained from a girl aged 2-15 years in good health and CMV-seronegative. In DNA, the CDR3 is TGTGCCACCAGCGCTCTCTCCCTTAGCGGGGCGGAGACCCAGTACTTC. It translates to CATSALSLSGAETQYF.